The entry below describes one T cell receptor beta chain. Sequenced by immunoSEQ multiplex PCR; TCRdb stores in-frame clones only, minus some. Of about 200,000 clones in the sample, more than 75% are singletons; the top ten hold nearly 6%. The length of the CDR3 is 16 residues. The germline V gene encodes CDR1 SGHDT and CDR2 YYEEEE. V lost 0 bases to trimming and J lost 3 bases; unmatched junction nucleotides: 9. This sample was included in a study of blood T cell repertoires in COVID-19. Background on the study: The analysed material was cDNA or gDNA that came from T cells, B-cell-depleted T cells, or PBMCs.

The Seattle patients, enrolled during active infection, were followed longitudinally. The receptor comes from a woman aged 40 to 50 with COVID-19, enrolled during active disease. V gene TRBV5-6 combines with J gene TRBJ2-7; 7 nucleotides align to TRBD2. The sample was peripheral blood. The CDR3 region has the DNA TGTGCCAGCAGCTTGGGAAGGGCTAGCGGTTTCTACGAGCAGTACTTC. It is translated as CASSLGRASGFYEQYF.